The present TCR beta chain was sequenced within a study of identical twins. This clonotype has more than one count but fewer than ten. With V trimmed by 2 bases and J by 2 bases, 2 bases remained unmatched. CDR1 SGHTA and CDR2 FQGNSA come from the germline V gene. CDR3 length: 15 residues. TCRdb passed the 5' RACE reads through MiXCR, listing each CDR3 protein once. The sample has about 520,000 distinct CDR3 sequences, less than 25% seen once. This sample was shared with a second study, whose subject was T cells expressing NK-cell markers.

The J gene is TRBJ2-1, the V gene TRBV7-2; 8 bases agree with TRBD2. The sample taken for sequencing was CD4+ T cells sorted from blood. This sequence originates from a woman aged 18-29 years in good health. CDR3 amino acids: CASSLWTSTYNEQFF. In nucleotides, the CDR3 is TGTGCCAGCAGCTTATGGACTAGCACCTACAATGAGCAGTTCTTC.